One sample yielded the 27 T cell receptor beta chains listed below, sequenced in a study of T cell repertoires in cytomegalovirus infection. Their antigens remain unidentified. TCRdb used MiXCR to reprocess the reads, holding one entry per CDR3 protein. The data show approximately 1,000,000 distinct CDR3 sequences, around 30% seen once. Sequenced here: cultured CD8+ T cells from PBMCs, sampled from culture after CMV antigen stimulation. The receptors come from a human donor in good health (CMV status not recorded). Some clones in this sample may be carry-over from other donors' samples.

In the case of this clonotype: An end of the junction does not agree with germline; a read error may underlie this. V and J are TRBV4-1 and TRBJ1-1; perhaps TRBD1 as D (6 bases). CDR3 length equals 16 residues. Germline CDR1 is MGHRA and CDR2 is YSYEKL. CDR3 loop: CASSQLGGVGGTEAFF. CDR3 sequence (DNA): TGTGCCAGCAGCCAACTAGGGGGGGTCGGAGGCACTGAAGCTTTCTTT.

The chain couples TRBV6-6 to TRBJ2-5, with D maybe TRBD1 (5 bases). The CDR3 contains 14 residues. Germline V gene data show CDR1 as MNHNY and CDR2 as SVGAGI (reference sequence). The V end was cut by 5 bases, the J end by 3 bases, with 13 bases between. The CDR3 region is CASSNPDSEETQYF. The CDR3 DNA follows: TGTGCCAGCAGTAATCCTGACAGCGAAGAGACCCAGTACTTC.

This clonotype was observed a few times. The chain couples TRBV19 to TRBJ2-1, with TRBD2 matching over 11 bases. CDR3 length: 18 amino acids. Germline lookup yields CDR1 LNHDA and CDR2 SQIVND (reference sequence). V trimming: 0 bases; J trimming: 3 bases; junction bases outside the gene matches: 7. Written as DNA, the CDR3 is TGTGCCAGTAGTATAGAGCTACTACTAGCGGGGGTCTACAATGAGCAGTTCTTC. Residues: CASSIELLLAGVYNEQFF.

The chain couples TRBV14 to TRBJ2-7; no firm D call. Germline CDR1 reads SGHDN; CDR2 reads FVKESK. V gave up 1 base and J gave up 2 bases, with 6 bases separating them. CDR3 size: 13 residues. CDR3 in DNA: TGTGCCAGCAGCCAAGCGTGGACCTACGAGCAGTACTTC. Translation: CASSQAWTYEQYF.

This rearrangement joins TRBV6-1 to TRBJ2-7; tentative D call: TRBD2 (6 bases). This CDR3 has 16 residues. Germline CDR1 MNHNS, CDR2 SASEGT. The germline V and J ends were trimmed by 0 bases and 3 bases, with 15 bases remaining between them. For the CDR3, the DNA is TGTGCCAGCAGTGAAGCGCGGGGCGTTTCCTTCTACGAGCAGTACTTC. Amino acid sequence: CASSEARGVSFYEQYF.

The rearrangement uses TRBV27 and TRBJ2-3; TRBD1 matches 7 bases. The germline CDR1 and CDR2 sequences are MNHEY and SMNVEV (reference sequence). The CDR3 is 12 residues long. V was pared by 5 bases and J by 10 bases, with 6 bases of the junction left unmatched. CDR3 DNA sequence: TGTGCCAGCAGTCAGGGGGAAGTAGCGCAGTATTTT. Protein: CASSQGEVAQYF.

The chain employs TRBV12-3 or TRBV12-4 and TRBJ2-5; 7 bases fit TRBD2. The CDR3 spans 12 residues. V shed 5 bases and J 5 bases; nucleotides not matched to a gene: 2. The CDR3 sequence is CASSREGETQYF. As DNA, the CDR3 is TGTGCCAGCAGTAGGGAGGGGGAGACCCAGTACTTC.

This clonotype has a handful of counts. The chain carries TRBV5-4 and TRBJ1-1; D is perhaps TRBD1 (6 bases). V was shortened by 4 bases and J by 6 bases, with 10 bases between the two germline ends. Germline CDR1 SGHNT, CDR2 YYREEE (reference sequence). CDR3 length equals 12 residues. The CDR3 here is CASSRGTPEAFF. As DNA, the CDR3 is TGTGCCAGCAGCCGCGGGACACCTGAAGCTTTCTTT.

This clonotype showed up just a few times. This chain joins TRBV5-6 and TRBJ2-1, with unresolved D. Germline values: CDR1 SGHDT, CDR2 YYEEEE. V was shortened by 5 bases and J by 4 bases, with 13 bases between the two germline ends. The CDR3 is made up of 14 amino acids. Here the CDR3 DNA reads TGTGCCAGCAGTTTCGGCAGGCCGTACAATGAGCAGTTCTTC. Translated: CASSFGRPYNEQFF.

The V and J genes are TRBV19 and TRBJ2-7; 8 nucleotides match TRBD1. The J segment lost 4 bases and the V segment lost 11 bases, leaving 4 bases of the junction unmatched. This CDR3 contains 11 residues. The V gene's germline CDR1 is LNHDA and CDR2 SQIVND (reference sequence). CDR3 residues: CAAGGRYEQYF. The CDR3 DNA reads TGTGCCGCAGGGGGCAGATACGAGCAGTACTTC.

This sequence joins TRBV7-2 and TRBJ2-2, with TRBD1 identical over 7 bases. V lost 6 bases, J lost 6 bases, and 10 bases stayed unmatched. Germline loops: CDR1 SGHTA, CDR2 FQGNSA. CDR3 size: 15 residues. Here the CDR3 DNA reads TGTGCCAGCAGTCAACCGGGACAGAGGCCCGGGGAGCTGTTTTTT. This sequence encodes CASSQPGQRPGELFF.

This clonotype appeared a few times. The chain uses TRBV27 and TRBJ1-4; tentatively, D is TRBD1 (5 bases). Germline CDR1 MNHEY, CDR2 SMNVEV (reference sequence). The CDR3 length is 12 residues. The V and J ends lost 6 bases and 10 bases respectively, with 12 bases between them. The DNA for the CDR3 is TGTGCCAGCAGGGGGACCGGTGGAAAACTGTTTTTT. It codes for CASRGTGGKLFF. Full variable domain (rest looked up from reference TRBV27 and TRBJ1-4): EAQVTQNPRYLITVTGKKLTVTCSQNMNHEYMSWYRQDPGLGLRQIYYSMNVEVTDKGDVPEGYKVSRKEKRNFPLILESPSPNQTSLYFCASRGTGGKLFFGSGTQLSVL.

This clonotype was found a few times. The CDR3 DNA follows: TGTGCTAGTGATACACCCCCGGGACAGGGGCCTCCAGAGACCCAGTACTTC. Amino acid sequence: CASDTPPGQGPPETQYF. The genes are TRBV12-5 and TRBJ2-5, with 10 nucleotides matching TRBD1. The germline gives CDR1 LGHNT, CDR2 FRNRAP. J lost 4 bases, V lost 7 bases, and 15 bases had no gene match. This CDR3 contains 17 residues.

This clonotype was seen a handful of times. The chain carries TRBV6-6 and TRBJ2-1; D ambiguous. CDR1 MNHNY and CDR2 SVGAGI come from the germline V gene (reference sequence). The CDR3 is 14 residues long. The V end lost 4 bases, the J end lost 4 bases, and 11 bases lay between the germline ends. CDR3 loop: CASSWQPPYNEQFF. The CDR3 DNA reads TGTGCCAGCAGTTGGCAGCCCCCTTACAATGAGCAGTTCTTC.

V and J are TRBV10-2 and TRBJ2-2; D is perhaps TRBD1 or TRBD2 (5 bases each). V was trimmed by 3 bases and J by 4 bases, leaving 12 bases between them. This CDR3 contains 15 residues. Germline loops: CDR1 WSHSY, CDR2 SAAADI. CDR3 sequence (DNA): TGCGCCAGCAGTGAACGCGGGCAGGGCACCGGGGAGCTGTTTTTT. It is translated as CASSERGQGTGELFF.

The rearrangement joins TRBV9 to TRBJ2-7; TRBD1 matches at 9 bases. CDR3 length: 14 residues. V shed 3 bases and J 7 bases; nucleotides not matched to a gene: 8. CDR1 is SGDLS, CDR2 YYNGEE, per germline. This CDR3 is CASSEIQGAGEQYF. The DNA for the CDR3 is TGTGCCAGCAGCGAAATACAGGGGGCGGGTGAGCAGTACTTC.

A note on this clonotype: As the CDR3 is not closed by the conserved phenylalanine or tryptophan, this likely results from a read error. The chain is built from TRBV7-4 and TRBJ2-1; 9 nucleotides match TRBD1. The junction had 3 bases not matched to a gene; V was cut back by 8 bases and J by 4 bases. This CDR3 has 13 amino acids. The germline V gene encodes CDR1 SGHVT and CDR2 SQSDAQ. The CDR3 region is CASGQGTYNEQFC. CDR3 nucleotide sequence: TGTGCCAGCGGACAGGGGACGTACAATGAGCAGTTCTGC.

This clonotype was observed a few times. The chain uses TRBV5-5 and TRBJ2-7; D tentatively fits TRBD1 or TRBD2 (6 bases each). This CDR3 is 15 amino acids long. Trimming stripped 4 bases from V and 5 bases from J, with 19 bases between. Germline values: CDR1 SGHKS, CDR2 YYEKEE (reference sequence). CDR3 amino acids: CASSTEGGQPNEQYF. DNA for the CDR3: TGTGCCAGCAGCACAGAGGGGGGCCAACCTAACGAGCAGTACTTC.

The gene calls are TRBV5-6 and TRBJ2-1, with a weak D call TRBD2 (6 bases). Germline CDR1 is SGHDT and CDR2 is YYEEEE. V was pared by 3 bases and J by 5 bases, with 15 bases between. The CDR3 covers 15 residues. DNA for the CDR3: TGTGCCAGCAGCTGGGGAGGTGGGAACGACAATGAGCAGTTCTTC. Protein product: CASSWGGGNDNEQFF.

J is TRBJ1-2 and V is TRBV7-9; no reliable D call. The CDR3 runs 12 residues. V was pared by 3 bases and J by 5 bases, with 7 bases between. Per the germline V gene, CDR1 is SEHNR and CDR2 is FQNEAQ (reference sequence). This chain's CDR3 is CASSLEEYGYTF. The CDR3 nucleotides are TGTGCCAGCAGCTTGGAGGAGTATGGCTACACCTTC.

This clonotype was detected once. The rearrangement links TRBV7-1 to TRBJ1-2; 7 bases map to TRBD1. TRBV7-1 is an ORF for which the function is uncertain. V dropped 3 bases and J dropped 1; count of bases not matched to a gene: 8. This CDR3 has 16 residues. This chain's CDR3 is CASSSPGQNFNYGYTF. DNA for the CDR3: TGTGCCAGCAGCTCCCCGGGACAGAACTTTAACTATGGCTACACCTTC.

Many counts were recorded for this clonotype. This rearrangement joins TRBV7-2 to TRBJ2-1, with D unclear. The CDR3 has 14 amino acids. The germline gives CDR1 SGHTA, CDR2 FQGNSA. With 3 bases removed from V and 6 bases from J, the gap between germline ends came to 12 bases. CDR3 region: CASSFTVGVNEQFF. CDR3 in DNA: TGTGCCAGCAGCTTTACTGTTGGGGTCAATGAGCAGTTCTTC.

The chain is built from TRBV5-4 and TRBJ1-2, with 8 bases identical to TRBD1. V trimming: 9 bases; J trimming: 3 bases; junction bases outside the gene matches: 7. The CDR3 contains 13 residues. Per the germline V gene, CDR1 is SGHNT and CDR2 is YYREEE (reference sequence). In nucleotides, the CDR3 is TGTGCCACCGGACAGGGTGGGGACTATGGCTACACCTTC. It is translated as CATGQGGDYGYTF.

The chain recombines TRBV7-8 with TRBJ2-5; D is possibly TRBD2 (6 bases). The germline CDR1 and CDR2 sequences are SGHVS and FQNEAQ. Trimming removed 5 bases from V and 4 bases from J, with 14 bases in between. The CDR3 runs to 14 residues. The CDR3 coding sequence is TGTGCCAGCAGCCCTACCAGGAGGGGAGAGACCCAGTACTTC. Translated: CASSPTRRGETQYF.

This clonotype was detected only a few times. J is TRBJ1-1 and V is TRBV6-8, with D possibly matching TRBD1 (6 bases). CDR1 is MNHGY, CDR2 SAAAGT, per germline. There are 15 residues in the CDR3. Trimming took 1 base from V and 1 from J, leaving 10 bases between them. CDR3 amino acids: CASSYFAGENTEAFF. CDR3 in DNA: TGTGCCAGCAGTTACTTCGCAGGGGAGAACACTGAAGCTTTCTTT.

This clonotype has a handful of counts. This chain links TRBV11-3 with TRBJ2-2; TRBD1 is a possible D gene (6 bases). V was cut by 7 bases and J by 3 bases, with 12 bases left in between. The CDR3 has 14 residues. Germline loops: CDR1 SGHNT, CDR2 YENEEA. CDR3 residues: CASTPGADTGELFF. CDR3 in DNA: TGTGCCAGCACCCCAGGGGCCGACACCGGGGAGCTGTTTTTT.

This clonotype was observed many times. The rearrangement joins TRBV12-3 or TRBV12-4 to TRBJ2-1, with D perhaps TRBD2 (5 bases). V was cut by 3 bases and J by 5 bases, with 14 bases left in between. CDR3 length equals 15 residues. The CDR3 DNA is TGTGCCAGCAGTTTGGTATTCGGGGAGAACAATGAGCAGTTCTTC. It yields the protein CASSLVFGENNEQFF.